Detailed here is one T cell receptor (beta chain). V dropped 5 bases and J dropped 4; count of bases not matched to a gene: 17. This CDR3 contains 19 residues. Germline lookup yields CDR1 MNHEY and CDR2 SMNVEV (reference sequence). The source of the sample is a study of cytomegalovirus exposure and HLA in healthy donors. Primers: 60 Vbeta forward and 13 Jbeta reverse. TCRdb keeps only in-frame clones here, not all; method: immunoSEQ multiplex PCR. This sample has 270,000 or so clones, with about nine tenths found just once. This receptor was identified in a man in his forties in good health and CMV-seropositive. Sequencing used PBMCs. V usage is TRBV27 and J usage is TRBJ2-7; 13 nucleotides agree with TRBD2. CDR3 loop: CASSLRTSGRDGLWYEQYF. The CDR3 DNA follows: TGTGCCAGCAGTCTCCGGACTAGCGGGAGAGACGGGCTATGGTACGAGCAGTACTTC.